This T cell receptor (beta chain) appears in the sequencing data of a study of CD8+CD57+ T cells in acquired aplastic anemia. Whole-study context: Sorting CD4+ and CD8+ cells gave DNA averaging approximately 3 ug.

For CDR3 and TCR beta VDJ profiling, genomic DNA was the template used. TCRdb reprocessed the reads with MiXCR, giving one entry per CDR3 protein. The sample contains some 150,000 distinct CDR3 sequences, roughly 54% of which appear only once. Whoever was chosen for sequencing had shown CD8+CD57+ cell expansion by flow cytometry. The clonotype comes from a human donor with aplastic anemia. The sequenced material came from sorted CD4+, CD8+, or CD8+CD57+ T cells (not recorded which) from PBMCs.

CDR3 nucleotide sequence: TGTGCCAGCAGTGGAGCCCCCGGGTCAGGGGGCCTCAATGAGCAGTTCTTC. Amino acids: CASSGAPGSGGLNEQFF. V and J are TRBV25-1 and TRBJ2-1, with 8 bases fitting TRBD1. In germline, CDR1 is MGHDK, CDR2 SYGVNS. This CDR3 has 17 residues. J lost 6 bases, V lost 4 bases, and 14 bases had no gene match.